A selection of T cell receptor beta chains follows, all from one sample in a study of blood T cell repertoires in COVID-19. Clones were read by immunoSEQ multiplex PCR, and TCRdb kept only the in-frame ones, dropping some. The data contain tens of thousands of clones, under 85% of them singletons. Input material: peripheral blood. The origin of the receptors is a man aged 45-60 years with COVID-19, enrolled during active disease. The CDR3 runs from the conserved cysteine through the conserved F or W. The D gene is left open where the match is weak. Clone size is not always given. Where it is, it says once, few, many or a class for expanded clones.

V gene: TRBV5-4
D gene: -
clone size: -
J gene: TRBJ2-7
CDR3 DNA: TGTGCCAGCAGCTCGGAGTCGGGGGTCGAGCAGTACTTC
CDR3 protein: CASSSESGVEQYF

V gene: TRBV5-1
D gene: -
clone size: -
J gene: TRBJ2-7
CDR3 DNA: TGCGCCAGCAGCTACCCCAGGGAAGCTTACGAGCAGTACTTC
CDR3 protein: CASSYPREAYEQYF

V gene: TRBV11-2
D gene: -
clone size: -
J gene: TRBJ1-6
CDR3 DNA: TGTGCCAGCAGGCGGGGGAGCTCGGGAAATTCACCCCTCCACTTT
CDR3 protein: CASRRGSSGNSPLHF

V gene: TRBV5-4
D gene: -
clone size: -
J gene: TRBJ2-3
CDR3 DNA: TGTGCCAGCAGCTTGGAGGACAGAATCACAGATACGCAGTATTTT
CDR3 protein: CASSLEDRITDTQYF

V gene: TRBV30
D gene: -
clone size: once
J gene: TRBJ1-1
CDR3 DNA: TGTGCCTGGACCTTGGACAAGAACACTGAAGCTTTCTTT
CDR3 protein: CAWTLDKNTEAFF

V gene: TRBV7-9
D gene: TRBD1
clone size: -
J gene: TRBJ1-2
CDR3 DNA: TGTGCCAGCAGCTTAGGGACAGGAAATGGCTACACCTTC
CDR3 protein: CASSLGTGNGYTF

V gene: TRBV12-3/TRBV12-4
D gene: TRBD1
clone size: once
J gene: TRBJ1-2
CDR3 DNA: TGTGCCAGCAGTTTTCGGACAGGGTATGGCTACACCTTC
CDR3 protein: CASSFRTGYGYTF

V gene: TRBV27
D gene: -
clone size: -
J gene: TRBJ1-4
CDR3 DNA: TGTGCCAGCAGTTCAACAACAGGGCTCGGTGAAAAACTGTTTTTT
CDR3 protein: CASSSTTGLGEKLFF

V gene: TRBV7-5
D gene: -
clone size: -
J gene: TRBJ1-2
CDR3 DNA: TGTGCCAGAAGCTTAGTGATGGGGGGTGGCTACACCTTC
CDR3 protein: CARSLVMGGGYTF

V gene: TRBV4-1
D gene: -
clone size: -
J gene: TRBJ1-2
CDR3 DNA: TGCGCCAGCAGCCAAGTTTGGACCGACGGGGGGGCCTATGGCTACACCTTC
CDR3 protein: CASSQVWTDGGAYGYTF

V gene: TRBV10-3
D gene: -
clone size: -
J gene: TRBJ1-6
CDR3 DNA: TGTGCCATTGCACAGCTATATAATTCACCCCTCCACTTT
CDR3 protein: CAIAQLYNSPLHF

V gene: TRBV11-1
D gene: TRBD1
clone size: -
J gene: TRBJ2-2
CDR3 DNA: TGTGCCAGCAGCTCGGGACAGGGGGGGAACACCGGGGAGCTGTTTTTT
CDR3 protein: CASSSGQGGNTGELFF

V gene: TRBV9
D gene: -
clone size: few
J gene: TRBJ1-2
CDR3 DNA: TGTGCCAGCAGCGCGTCTCACTATGGCTACACCTTC
CDR3 protein: CASSASHYGYTF

V gene: TRBV6-1
D gene: -
clone size: -
J gene: TRBJ1-5
CDR3 DNA: TGTGCCAGCAGTGAATCGTATTTACAGCCCCAGCATTTT
CDR3 protein: CASSESYLQPQHF

V gene: TRBV2
D gene: TRBD2
clone size: -
J gene: TRBJ2-5
CDR3 DNA: TGTGCCAGCCTGCAGGCTAGCGGGGAAGAGACCCAGTACTTC
CDR3 protein: CASLQASGEETQYF

V gene: TRBV9
D gene: -
clone size: -
J gene: TRBJ1-1
CDR3 DNA: TGTGCCAGCAGCCAACGGGGGAGGGGAAACACTGAAGCTTTCTTT
CDR3 protein: CASSQRGRGNTEAFF

V gene: TRBV9
D gene: TRBD1
clone size: -
J gene: TRBJ2-1
CDR3 DNA: TGTGCCAGCAGCGGAACACAGGGGTATGAGCAGTTCTTC
CDR3 protein: CASSGTQGYEQFF

V gene: TRBV7-9
D gene: TRBD1
clone size: -
J gene: TRBJ2-5
CDR3 DNA: TGTGCCAGCAGCATGAGACGAGGACAGGGGCAAGAGACCCAGTACTTC
CDR3 protein: CASSMRRGQGQETQYF

V gene: TRBV24-1
D gene: -
clone size: -
J gene: TRBJ1-5
CDR3 DNA: TGTGCCACCAGTGACCCCCAGGGCCCACGGTCATATAGCAATCAGCCCCAGCATTTT
CDR3 protein: CATSDPQGPRSYSNQPQHF

V gene: TRBV29-1
D gene: TRBD1
clone size: -
J gene: TRBJ2-1
CDR3 DNA: TGCAGCGTTGAAGCACAGGGGAATGAGCAGTTCTTC
CDR3 protein: CSVEAQGNEQFF

V gene: TRBV29-1
D gene: -
clone size: -
J gene: TRBJ1-2
CDR3 DNA: TGCAGCGCAAGGGAAAAAAAGGGTCAGGGTGGCTACACCTTC
CDR3 protein: CSAREKKGQGGYTF

V gene: TRBV6-5
D gene: -
clone size: -
J gene: TRBJ2-7
CDR3 DNA: TGTGCCAGCAGGACAGGGAGGTCCGGTTACGAGCAGTACTTC
CDR3 protein: CASRTGRSGYEQYF

V gene: TRBV19
D gene: TRBD2
clone size: -
J gene: TRBJ2-7
CDR3 DNA: TGTGCCAGTAGGACCACCGGGACTAGCGGGGGGACCAGCTCCTACGAGCAGTACTTC
CDR3 protein: CASRTTGTSGGTSSYEQYF

V gene: TRBV11-3
D gene: -
clone size: -
J gene: TRBJ1-6
CDR3 DNA: TGTGCCAGCAGCTCCCATACGGATTCACCCCTCCACTTT
CDR3 protein: CASSSHTDSPLHF

V gene: TRBV19
D gene: -
clone size: -
J gene: TRBJ1-1
CDR3 DNA: TGTGCCAGTAGTGAGGGAGGGGACACTGAAGCTTTCTTT
CDR3 protein: CASSEGGDTEAFF

V gene: TRBV30
D gene: TRBD1
clone size: -
J gene: TRBJ1-2
CDR3 DNA: TGTGCCTGGAGTACCCCGGACAGGATATGGTATGGCTACACCTTC
CDR3 protein: CAWSTPDRIWYGYTF

V gene: TRBV12-3/TRBV12-4
D gene: -
clone size: -
J gene: TRBJ1-2
CDR3 DNA: TGTGCCAGCAGTCCATCCACTAACTATGGCTACACCTTC
CDR3 protein: CASSPSTNYGYTF

V gene: TRBV7-9
D gene: TRBD1
clone size: -
J gene: TRBJ1-2
CDR3 DNA: TGTGCCAGCAGCTTAACAGGGGGCCAAGAGGGCTACACCTTC
CDR3 protein: CASSLTGGQEGYTF

V gene: TRBV7-3
D gene: -
clone size: -
J gene: TRBJ2-7
CDR3 DNA: TGTGCCAGCAGCCCAGGTCGGGGGTTGGGCTACGAGCAGTACTTC
CDR3 protein: CASSPGRGLGYEQYF

V gene: TRBV7-3
D gene: TRBD2
clone size: -
J gene: TRBJ2-1
CDR3 DNA: TGTGCCAGCAGCTTCACTAGCGGCTCCTACAATGAGCAGTTCTTC
CDR3 protein: CASSFTSGSYNEQFF

V gene: TRBV2
D gene: -
clone size: -
J gene: TRBJ2-2
CDR3 DNA: TGTGCCAGCAACGAGAACCAATACACCGGGGAGCTGTTTTTT
CDR3 protein: CASNENQYTGELFF

V gene: TRBV3-1/TRBV3-2
D gene: TRBD2
clone size: -
J gene: TRBJ2-7
CDR3 DNA: TGTGCCAGCAGTCAAGAGGGAGGGCGGTACGAGCAGTACTTC
CDR3 protein: CASSQEGGRYEQYF

V gene: TRBV24-1
D gene: TRBD2
clone size: -
J gene: TRBJ2-2
CDR3 DNA: TGTGCCACCAGTGAGGCGGGACTAGCAGCCGGGGAGCTGTTTTTT
CDR3 protein: CATSEAGLAAGELFF

V gene: TRBV7-3
D gene: TRBD1
clone size: -
J gene: TRBJ2-1
CDR3 DNA: TGTGCCAGCAGCTTAGGGACAGTCGATGAGCAGTTCTTC
CDR3 protein: CASSLGTVDEQFF

V gene: TRBV5-4
D gene: -
clone size: -
J gene: TRBJ2-3
CDR3 DNA: TGTGCCAGCAGCCGGCCGGGAGCCACAGATACGCAGTATTTT
CDR3 protein: CASSRPGATDTQYF

V gene: TRBV6-2/TRBV6-3
D gene: TRBD1
clone size: -
J gene: TRBJ2-7
CDR3 DNA: TGTGCCAGCAGCCGCCCTGACAGGGTACCCTACGAGCAGTACTTC
CDR3 protein: CASSRPDRVPYEQYF